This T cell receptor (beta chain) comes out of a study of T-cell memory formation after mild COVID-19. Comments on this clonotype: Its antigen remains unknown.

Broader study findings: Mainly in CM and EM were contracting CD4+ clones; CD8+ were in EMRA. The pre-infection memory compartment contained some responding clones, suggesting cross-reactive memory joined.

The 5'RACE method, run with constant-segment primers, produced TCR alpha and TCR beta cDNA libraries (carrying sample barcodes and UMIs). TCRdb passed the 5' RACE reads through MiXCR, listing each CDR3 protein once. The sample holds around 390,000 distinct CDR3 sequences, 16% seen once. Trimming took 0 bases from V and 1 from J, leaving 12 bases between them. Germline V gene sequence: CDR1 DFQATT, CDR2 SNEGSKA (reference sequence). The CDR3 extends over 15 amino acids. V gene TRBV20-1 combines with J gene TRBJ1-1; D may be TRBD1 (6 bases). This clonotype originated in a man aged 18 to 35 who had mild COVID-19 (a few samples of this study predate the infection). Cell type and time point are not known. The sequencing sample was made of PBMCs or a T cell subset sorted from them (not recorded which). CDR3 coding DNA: TGCAGTGCTAGAGATCTGCGCAGGGGGAACACTGAAGCTTTCTTT. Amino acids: CSARDLRRGNTEAFF.